This entry is about one T cell receptor beta chain. Recruits, aged about 18 to 100 years, lived in 24 US areas. In Cohort 3, a recovered donor had either two negative PCRs, clearance, or symptom resolution. The sample belongs to a study of blood T cell repertoires in COVID-19. Produced via immunoSEQ multiplex PCR; TCRdb's table is partial and in-frame only. Of approximately 17,000 clones in the sample, approximately 90% were seen once. J was trimmed by 0 bases and V by 5 bases; bases with no gene match: 7. This CDR3 is built from 17 residues. The germline CDR1 and CDR2 sequences are WNHNN and SYGVQD (reference sequence).

The chain couples TRBV10-1 to TRBJ2-6; TRBD1 aligns across 7 bases. This receptor was obtained from a woman aged 25 to 39 who had recovered from COVID-19. Sequenced input: PBMCs or T cells enriched from blood (not recorded which). For the CDR3, the DNA is TGCGCCAGCAGTTTGGGACAGTTAAGCTCTGGGGCCAACGTCCTGACTTTC. Protein: CASSLGQLSSGANVLTF.